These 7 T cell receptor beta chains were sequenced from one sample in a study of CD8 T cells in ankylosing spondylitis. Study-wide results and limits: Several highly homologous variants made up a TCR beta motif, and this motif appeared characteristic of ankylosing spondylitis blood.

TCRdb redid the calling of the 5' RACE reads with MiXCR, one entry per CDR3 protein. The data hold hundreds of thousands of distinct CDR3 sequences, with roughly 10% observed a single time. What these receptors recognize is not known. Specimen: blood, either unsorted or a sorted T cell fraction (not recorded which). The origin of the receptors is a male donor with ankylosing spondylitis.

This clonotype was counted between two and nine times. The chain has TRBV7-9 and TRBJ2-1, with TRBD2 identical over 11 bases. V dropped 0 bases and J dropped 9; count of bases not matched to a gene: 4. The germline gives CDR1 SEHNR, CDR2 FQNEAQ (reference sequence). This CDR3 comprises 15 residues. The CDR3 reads CASSLAGLAGAEQFF. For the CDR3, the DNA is TGTGCCAGCAGCTTAGCTGGACTAGCGGGCGCTGAGCAGTTCTTC. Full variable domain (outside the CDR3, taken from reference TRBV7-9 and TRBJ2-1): DTGVSQNPRHKITKRGQNVTFRCDPISEHNRLYWYRQTLGQGPEFLTYFQNEAQLEKSRLLSDRFSAERPKGSFSTLEIQRTEQGDSAMYLCASSLAGLAGAEQFFGPGTRLTVL.

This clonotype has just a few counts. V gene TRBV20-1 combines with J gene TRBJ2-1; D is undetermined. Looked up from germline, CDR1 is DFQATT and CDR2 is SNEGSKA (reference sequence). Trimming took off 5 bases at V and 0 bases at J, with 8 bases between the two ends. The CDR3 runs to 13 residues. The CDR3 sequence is CSALAPSYNEQFF. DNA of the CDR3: TGCAGTGCTCTCGCTCCCTCCTACAATGAGCAGTTCTTC.

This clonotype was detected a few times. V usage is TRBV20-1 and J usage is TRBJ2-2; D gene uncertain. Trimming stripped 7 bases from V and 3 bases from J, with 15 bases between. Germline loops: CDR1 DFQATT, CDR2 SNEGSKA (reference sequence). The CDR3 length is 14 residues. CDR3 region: CSGRAPVDTGELFF. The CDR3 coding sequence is TGCAGTGGGCGAGCGCCGGTGGACACCGGGGAGCTGTTTTTT.

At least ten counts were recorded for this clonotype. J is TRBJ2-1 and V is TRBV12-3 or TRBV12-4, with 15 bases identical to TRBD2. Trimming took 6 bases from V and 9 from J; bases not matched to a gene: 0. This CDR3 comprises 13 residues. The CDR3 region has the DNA TGTGCCAGCAGGGGACTAGCGGGAGGTGAGCAGTTCTTC. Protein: CASRGLAGGEQFF.

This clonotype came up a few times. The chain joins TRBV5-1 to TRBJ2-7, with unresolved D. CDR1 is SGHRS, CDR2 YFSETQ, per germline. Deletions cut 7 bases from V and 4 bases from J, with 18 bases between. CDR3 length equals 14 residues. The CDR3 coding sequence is TGCGCCAGCGCCCGGTACGTGGACGGTTACGAGCAGTACTTC. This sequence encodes CASARYVDGYEQYF. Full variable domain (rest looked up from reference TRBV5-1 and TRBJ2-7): KAGVTQTPRYLIKTRGQQVTLSCSPISGHRSVSWYQQTPGQGLQFLFEYFSETQRNKGNFPGRFSGRQFSNSRSEMNVSTLELGDSALYLCASARYVDGYEQYFGPGTRLTVT.

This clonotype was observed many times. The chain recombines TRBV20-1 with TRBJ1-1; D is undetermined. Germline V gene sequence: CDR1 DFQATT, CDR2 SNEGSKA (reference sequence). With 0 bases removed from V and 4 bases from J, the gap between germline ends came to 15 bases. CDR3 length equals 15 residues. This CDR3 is CSARDMDPPPTEAFF. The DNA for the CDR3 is TGCAGTGCTAGAGATATGGACCCCCCTCCCACTGAAGCTTTCTTT.

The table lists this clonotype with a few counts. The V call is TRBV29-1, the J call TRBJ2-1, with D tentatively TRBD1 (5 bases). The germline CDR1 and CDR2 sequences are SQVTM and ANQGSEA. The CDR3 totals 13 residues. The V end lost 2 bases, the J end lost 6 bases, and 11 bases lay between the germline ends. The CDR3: CSVESRTPNEQFF. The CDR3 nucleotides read TGCAGCGTTGAAAGTCGGACACCCAATGAGCAGTTCTTC.